These 18 T cell receptor beta chains originate from one sample sequenced in a study of PD-1 blockade in classical Hodgkin lymphoma. Each patient's relapse followed autologous stem cell transplantation, and brentuximab vedotin exposure varied. Profiled with immunoSEQ multiplex PCR; TCRdb holds only in-frame clones, not every one. The data show over 15,000 clones, around 80% seen once. The sample consisted of peripheral blood mononuclear cells (PBMCs), taken before the second cycle of nivolumab. The receptors were gathered from a human donor with classical Hodgkin lymphoma.

V and J are TRBV7-8 and TRBJ1-5; possibly TRBD1 for D (5 bases). The ends were cut back, 3 bases at V and 3 bases at J, with 9 bases in the middle. There are 14 residues in the CDR3. The germline V gene has CDR1 SGHVS and CDR2 FQNEAQ. CDR3 amino acids: CASSFRGTNQPQHF. The CDR3 DNA reads TGTGCCAGCAGCTTCCGCGGGACCAATCAGCCCCAGCATTTT.

This rearrangement joins TRBV29-1 to TRBJ2-5; TRBD1 aligns across 8 bases. From germline, CDR1 is SQVTM and CDR2 ANQGSEA. Trimming removed 7 bases from V and 5 bases from J; junction bases left unmatched: 6. This CDR3 region has 12 residues. CDR3 bases: TGCAGCGCCAGGGGGCGAGGTGAGACCCAGTACTTC. This gives the protein CSARGRGETQYF.

This rearrangement joins TRBV9 to TRBJ1-5; D is ambiguous. Trimming took off 0 bases at V and 6 bases at J, with 7 bases between the two ends. The CDR3 is 13 residues long. The germline gives CDR1 SGDLS, CDR2 YYNGEE. The CDR3 DNA reads as TGTGCCAGCAGCGTAGGAATCAGTCAGCCCCAGCATTTT. Translated: CASSVGISQPQHF.

V gene TRBV11-3 combines with J gene TRBJ2-2; D tentatively fits TRBD1 or TRBD2 (5 bases each). Germline CDR1 is SGHNT and CDR2 is YENEEA. The CDR3 extends over 16 amino acids. Trimming pared 2 bases from V and 6 bases from J, leaving 16 bases between. CDR3 coding DNA: TGTGCCAGCAGCTTACAAGGGACCCCCGCCTCCGGGGAGCTGTTTTTT. This encodes CASSLQGTPASGELFF.

This chain links TRBV27 with TRBJ1-6, with D tentatively TRBD1 (5 bases). The CDR3 sequence is 16 residues long. Trimming pared 3 bases from V and 4 bases from J, leaving 13 bases between. Looked up from germline, CDR1 is MNHEY and CDR2 is SMNVEV (reference sequence). The DNA of the CDR3 is TGTGCCAGCAGTTTGACAGAGGCCTCTTATAATTCACCCCTCCACTTT. This gives the protein CASSLTEASYNSPLHF.

This sequence joins TRBV25-1 and TRBJ2-2; TRBD1 is a possible D gene (8 bases). Germline loops: CDR1 MGHDK, CDR2 SYGVNS. Trimming stripped 4 bases from V and 6 bases from J, with 18 bases between. The CDR3 has 16 amino acids. The DNA of the CDR3 is TGTGCCAGCAGTGGACACAGGGGGGGGTCAGCCGGGGAGCTGTTTTTT. Encoded protein: CASSGHRGGSAGELFF.

V gene TRBV4-1 combines with J gene TRBJ2-5; D unresolved. Between the trimmed V and J ends, which lost 10 bases and 0 bases, there was a span of 0 bases. The CDR3 runs 9 residues. Germline loops: CDR1 MGHRA, CDR2 YSYEKL. As DNA, the CDR3 is TGCGCCAACCAAGAGACCCAGTACTTC. It translates to CANQETQYF.

This clone appeared a single time. This CDR3 reads CASSSSRQGYNSPLHF. As DNA, the CDR3 is TGTGCCAGCAGTTCTAGCAGACAGGGTTACAATTCACCCCTCCACTTT. The J gene is TRBJ1-6, the V gene TRBV6-5, with 7 bases identical to TRBD1. Trimming removed 4 bases from V and 7 bases from J; junction bases left unmatched: 10. CDR3 length equals 16 residues. The germline gives CDR1 MNHEY, CDR2 SVGAGI.

The V call is TRBV7-8, the J call TRBJ2-5; 9 nucleotides align to TRBD2. The germline CDR1 and CDR2 sequences are SGHVS and FQNEAQ. Trimming at V came to 1 base and at J to 5 bases, leaving 8 bases not matched to a gene. The CDR3 totals 16 residues. CDR3 coding DNA: TGTGCCAGCAGCTTAGGCGGGGGGGCAAGTGTGGAGACCCAGTACTTC. Translated, it gives CASSLGGGASVETQYF. The whole variable domain, filled in from reference TRBV7-8 and TRBJ2-5, reads GAGVSQSPRYKVAKRGQDVALRCDPISGHVSLFWYQQALGQGPEFLTYFQNEAQLDKSGLPSDRFFAERPEGSVSTLKIQRTQQEDSAVYLCASSLGGGASVETQYFGPGTRLLVL.

V and J are TRBV5-4 and TRBJ1-1; TRBD1 is a possible D gene (5 bases). Trimming removed 4 bases at V and 1 base at J, with 14 bases between. Per the germline V gene, CDR1 is SGHNT and CDR2 is YYREEE (reference sequence). The CDR3 extends over 15 amino acids. CDR3 sequence (DNA): TGTGCCAGCAGCCAAGATTGGGGGGGGAACACTGAAGCTTTCTTT. It is translated as CASSQDWGGNTEAFF. The full variable domain, completed using reference TRBV5-4 and TRBJ1-1, is ETGVTQSPTHLIKTRGQQVTLRCSSQSGHNTVSWYQQALGQGPQFIFQYYREEENGRGNFPPRFSGLQFPNYSSELNVNALELDDSALYLCASSQDWGGNTEAFFGQGTRLTVV.

This chain joins TRBV27 and TRBJ1-2, with a possible D match to TRBD1 (5 bases). The CDR3 runs to 16 residues. Germline V lookup: CDR1 MNHEY, CDR2 SMNVEV (reference sequence). Trimming removed 3 bases from V and 3 bases from J, with 17 bases in between. In nucleotides, the CDR3 is TGTGCCAGCAGTTTCAAATCGGGGGGACGGGACTATGGCTACACCTTC. Its translation is CASSFKSGGRDYGYTF.

The CDR3 region has the DNA TGTGCCAGCAGCCAATTTGCAACTAATGAAAAACTGTTTTTT. Protein sequence: CASSQFATNEKLFF. This rearrangement joins TRBV5-8 to TRBJ1-4; D ambiguous. V was cut by 4 bases and J by 0 bases, with 7 bases left in between. The germline CDR1 and CDR2 sequences are SGHTS and YDEGEE. The length of the CDR3 is 14 residues.

This sequence joins TRBV6-6 and TRBJ2-5; 7 nucleotides line up with TRBD2. The ends lost 2 bases at V and 4 bases at J; junction bases unmatched: 10. Germline CDR1 is MNHNY and CDR2 is SVGAGI (reference sequence). This CDR3 spans 16 amino acids. In DNA form, the CDR3 reads TGTGCCAGCAGTTACGGTGCGGGAGCTCTCGGAGAGACCCAGTACTTC. This gives the protein CASSYGAGALGETQYF.

The V and J genes are TRBV19 and TRBJ1-1; no clear D gene. The V end was cut by 6 bases, the J end by 0 bases, with 17 bases between. The length of the CDR3 is 16 residues. Per germline, CDR1 LNHDA and CDR2 SQIVND (reference sequence). The CDR3 sequence is CASRTLRRSMNTEAFF. CDR3 sequence (DNA): TGTGCCAGTAGAACCCTAAGGCGGTCAATGAACACTGAAGCTTTCTTT. Filled out from reference TRBV19 and TRBJ1-1, the complete variable domain reads DGGITQSPKYLFRKEGQNVTLSCEQNLNHDAMYWYRQDPGQGLRLIYYSQIVNDFQKGDIAEGYSVSREKKESFPLTVTSAQKNPTAFYLCASRTLRRSMNTEAFFGQGTRLTVV.

This clone was detected only once. The rearrangement links TRBV25-1 to TRBJ2-7; tentatively, D is TRBD1 (5 bases). This CDR3 has 11 amino acids. The V gene lost 6 bases and the J gene lost 3 bases, with 6 bases spanning the gap. Germline V CDR1 and CDR2: MGHDK, SYGVNS. The CDR3 here is CASRDIYEQYF. CDR3 sequence (DNA): TGTGCCAGCAGGGACATCTACGAGCAGTACTTC.

The gene calls are TRBV7-8 and TRBJ1-6, with 8 bases identical to TRBD1. Unmatched junction bases numbered 6, after V lost 5 bases and J lost 6 bases. CDR1 is SGHVS and CDR2 is FQNEAQ in the germline V gene. This CDR3 is 15 amino acids long. The CDR3 sequence: CASSLTGEPNSPLHF. DNA of the CDR3: TGTGCCAGCAGCCTGACAGGGGAGCCTAATTCACCCCTCCACTTT.

This clone is classed as medium-sized (0.01 to 0.1%). The CDR3 protein is CASSPSMNTEAFF. Written as DNA, the CDR3 is TGCGCCAGCAGCCCCTCTATGAACACTGAAGCTTTCTTT. The chain uses TRBV5-1 and TRBJ1-1, with D hard to call. The CDR3 contains 13 residues. Trimming took 4 bases from V and 0 from J, leaving 7 bases between them. Germline V gene lookup returns CDR1 SGHRS and CDR2 YFSETQ.

J is TRBJ2-7 and V is TRBV13; the D gene is possibly TRBD1 (5 bases). The CDR3 runs 13 residues. Germline assignment: CDR1 PRHDT and CDR2 FYEKMQ (reference sequence). V lost 3 bases and J 6 bases, leaving 12 bases between the germline ends. The CDR3 reads CASSFRVRSEQYF. The CDR3 DNA is TGTGCCAGCAGCTTCAGGGTCAGGAGCGAGCAGTACTTC.